Described below is a single TCR beta chain sequence and its context. MiXCR, run by TCRdb on the RT-PCR reads, gives a single entry per CDR3 protein. The sample has roughly 940,000 distinct CDR3 sequences; about a sixth are singletons. This sample is drawn from a study of patients and donors after allogeneic stem cell transplantation. Looked up from germline, CDR1 is SNHLY and CDR2 is FYNNEI. The trim removed 5 bases at V and 1 base at J, leaving 4 bases unmatched. CDR3 size: 15 residues. J is TRBJ2-5 and V is TRBV2; 10 nucleotides line up with TRBD1. The origin of this receptor is a human donor who was either an allogeneic HSCT recipient or a stem cell or donor lymphocyte infusion donor (not recorded which). It is not recorded whose cells these are; they may come from a transplant donor. Material: blood, either unsorted or a sorted T cell fraction (not recorded which). CDR3 amino acids: CASSQDRGTQETQYF. The CDR3 nucleotides read TGTGCCAGCAGTCAGGACAGGGGGACCCAAGAGACCCAGTACTTC.